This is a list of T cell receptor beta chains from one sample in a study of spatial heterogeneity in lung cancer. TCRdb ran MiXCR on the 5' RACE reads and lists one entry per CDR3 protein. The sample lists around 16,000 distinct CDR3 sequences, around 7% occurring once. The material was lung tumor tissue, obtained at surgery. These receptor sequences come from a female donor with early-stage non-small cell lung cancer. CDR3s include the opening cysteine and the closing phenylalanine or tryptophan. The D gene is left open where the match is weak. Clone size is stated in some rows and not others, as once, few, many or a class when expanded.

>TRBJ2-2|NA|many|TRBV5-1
CASSNLAGGGTGELFF
TGCGCCAGCAGCAACCTCGCCGGGGGTGGCACCGGGGAGCTGTTTTTT
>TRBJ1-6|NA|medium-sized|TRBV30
CAWRPNYNSPLHF
TGTGCCTGGAGACCCAACTATAATTCACCCCTCCACTTT
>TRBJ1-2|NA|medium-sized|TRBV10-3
CAISENPGAYYGYTF
TGTGCCATCAGTGAAAACCCGGGGGCCTACTATGGCTACACCTTC
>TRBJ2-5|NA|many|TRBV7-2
CASSYQVGQETQYF
TGTGCCAGCAGCTACCAAGTGGGCCAAGAGACCCAGTACTTC
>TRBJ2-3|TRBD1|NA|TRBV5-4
CASSGTGVKTDTQYF
TGTGCCAGCAGCGGGACAGGGGTAAAAACAGATACGCAGTATTTT
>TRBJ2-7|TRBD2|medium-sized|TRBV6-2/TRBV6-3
CASSFKGLAAEQYF
TGTGCCAGCAGTTTCAAGGGACTAGCGGCCGAGCAGTACTTC
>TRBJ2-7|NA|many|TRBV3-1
CASSQVGGGEQYF
TGTGCCAGCAGCCAAGTCGGAGGGGGCGAGCAGTACTTC
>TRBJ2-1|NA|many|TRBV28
CASSPEGPMATGSYNEQFF
TGTGCCAGCAGTCCCGAAGGTCCCATGGCAACAGGGTCCTACAATGAGCAGTTCTTC
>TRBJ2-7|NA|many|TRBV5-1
CASSVPGSGNEQYF
TGCGCCAGCAGCGTCCCAGGGTCAGGGAACGAGCAGTACTTC
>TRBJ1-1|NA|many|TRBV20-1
CSAPTQGEAFF
TGCAGTGCTCCTACCCAGGGAGAAGCTTTCTTT
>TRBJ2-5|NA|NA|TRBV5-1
CASSPEAGRETQYF
TGCGCCAGCAGCCCGGAGGCGGGGCGGGAGACCCAGTACTTC
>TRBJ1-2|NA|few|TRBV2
CASRQGQGRIYTF
TGTGCCAGCAGGCAAGGCCAGGGGCGGATTTACACCTTC
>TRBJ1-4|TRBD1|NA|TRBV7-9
CASSSTGGTGSNEKLFF
TGTGCCAGCAGCTCAACGGGGGGGACAGGCAGTAATGAAAAACTGTTTTTT
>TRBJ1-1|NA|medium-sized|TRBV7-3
CASSLGYGVLRAFF
TGTGCCAGCAGCTTAGGGTATGGGGTGCTGAGAGCTTTCTTT
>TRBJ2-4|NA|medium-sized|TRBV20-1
CSASLVRLGNQNIQYF
TGCAGTGCTAGCCTAGTAAGGTTGGGGAACCAAAACATTCAGTACTTC
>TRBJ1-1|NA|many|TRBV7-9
CASSLQGLAEAFF
TGTGCCAGCAGCTTACAGGGCCTTGCTGAAGCTTTCTTT
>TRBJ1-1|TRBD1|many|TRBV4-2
CASSQVNPGSRDRGAFF
TGTGCCAGCAGCCAAGTAAATCCAGGGTCCCGAGACAGGGGGGCTTTCTTT
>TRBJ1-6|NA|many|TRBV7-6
CASSNGEVYNSPLHF
TGTGCCAGCAGCAACGGGGAGGTCTATAATTCACCCCTCCACTTT
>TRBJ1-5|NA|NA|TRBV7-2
CASSPNRDPQPQHF
TGTGCCAGCAGCCCAAACAGGGACCCTCAGCCCCAGCATTTT
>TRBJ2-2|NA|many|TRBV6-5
CASRKTGTNTGELFF
TGTGCCAGCAGAAAAACCGGGACGAACACCGGGGAGCTGTTTTTT
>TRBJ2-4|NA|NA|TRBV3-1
CASSQAGKENIQYF
TGTGCCAGCAGCCAAGCAGGGAAAGAAAACATTCAGTACTTC
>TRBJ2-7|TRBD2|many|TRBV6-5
CASSRTSGGARGYEQYF
TGTGCCAGCAGTAGGACTAGCGGGGGGGCCAGAGGCTACGAGCAGTACTTC
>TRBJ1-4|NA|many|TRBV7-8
CASSLGALRNEKLFF
TGTGCCAGCAGCTTAGGGGCCCTACGGAATGAAAAACTGTTTTTT
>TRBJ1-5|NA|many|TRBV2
CASSAQANQPQHF
TGTGCCAGCAGCGCGCAGGCTAACCAGCCCCAGCATTTT
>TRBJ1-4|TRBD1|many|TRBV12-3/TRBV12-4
CASSGDRDNEKLFF
TGTGCCAGCAGCGGGGACAGGGATAATGAAAAACTGTTTTTT
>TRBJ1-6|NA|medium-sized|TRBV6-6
CASSQTGSGNSPLHF
TGTGCCAGCAGTCAGACGGGATCCGGGAATTCACCCCTCCACTTT
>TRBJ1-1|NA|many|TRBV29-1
CSAANTEAFF
TGCAGCGCCGCCAACACTGAAGCTTTCTTT
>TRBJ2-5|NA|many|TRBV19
CASSIGVQETQYF
TGTGCCAGTAGTATTGGGGTTCAAGAGACCCAGTACTTC
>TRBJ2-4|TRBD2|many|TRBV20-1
CSASGAGVLAKNIQYF
TGCAGTGCTAGCGGGGCGGGGGTTCTAGCCAAAAACATTCAGTACTTC
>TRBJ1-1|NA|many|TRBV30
CAGETEAFF
TGTGCGGGGGAAACTGAAGCTTTCTTT
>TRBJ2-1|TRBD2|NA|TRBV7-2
CASSQTSGGAGEQFF
TGTGCCAGCAGCCAAACTAGCGGGGGGGCCGGTGAGCAGTTCTTC
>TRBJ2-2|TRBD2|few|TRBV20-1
CSARDRLAGVNTGELFF
TGCAGTGCTAGAGATAGGCTAGCGGGGGTAAACACCGGGGAGCTGTTTTTT
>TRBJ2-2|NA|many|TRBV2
CASSEARGGTGELFF
TGTGCCAGCAGTGAAGCGCGGGGTGGCACCGGGGAGCTGTTTTTT
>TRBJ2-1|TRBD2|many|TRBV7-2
CASSPSGGPYNEQFF
TGTGCCAGCAGCCCTAGCGGGGGTCCCTACAATGAGCAGTTCTTC
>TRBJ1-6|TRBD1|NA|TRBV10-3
CAISDLSTGGDSPLHF
TGTGCCATCAGTGACTTATCTACAGGGGGCGACTCACCCCTCCACTTT
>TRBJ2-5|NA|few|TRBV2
CASSRGETQYF
TGTGCCAGCAGCCGGGGTGAGACCCAGTACTTC
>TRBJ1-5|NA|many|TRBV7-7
CASSHGSGGNQPQHF
TGTGCTAGCAGCCATGGGAGCGGGGGGAATCAGCCCCAGCATTTT
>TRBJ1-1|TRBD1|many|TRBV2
CASMVRLQSGGFPSSKAFF
TGTGCCAGCATGGTCCGCCTCCAATCAGGGGGCTTTCCCTCATCCAAAGCTTTCTTT
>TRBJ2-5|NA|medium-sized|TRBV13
CASSLAVQETQYF
TGTGCCAGCAGCTTAGCAGTACAAGAGACCCAGTACTTC
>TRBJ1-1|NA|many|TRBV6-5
CASSQLGGTEAFF
TGTGCCAGCAGTCAACTGGGAGGCACTGAAGCTTTCTTT
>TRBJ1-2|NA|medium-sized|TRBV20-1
CSAAAAGRDYGYTF
TGCAGTGCTGCTGCTGCCGGCAGGGACTATGGCTACACCTTC
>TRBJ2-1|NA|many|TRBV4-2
CASSQEQALNEQFF
TGTGCCAGCAGCCAAGAACAGGCTCTCAATGAGCAGTTCTTC
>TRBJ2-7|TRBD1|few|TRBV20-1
CSAAGTGDYEQYF
TGCAGTGCTGCCGGGACAGGGGACTACGAGCAGTACTTC
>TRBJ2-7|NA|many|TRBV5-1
CASSQEGMREQYF
TGCGCCAGCAGCCAGGAGGGGATGCGGGAGCAGTACTTC
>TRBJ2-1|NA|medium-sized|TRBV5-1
CASSLPGSSNEQFF
TGCGCCAGCAGCTTGCCAGGGTCGTCGAATGAGCAGTTCTTC